This record concerns one T cell receptor beta chain sequence. The antigen is unknown. The record originates from a study of T cell responses to AZD1222 COVID-19 vaccine. Study-level results: Per reports, nearly half of all spike-specific TCRs target regions that are unmutated in variants. Spike-wide coverage was observed for vaccine-associated CD4 TCRs, with dominant responses at 160-218 and 743-854.

The V gene lost 6 bases and the J gene lost 2 bases, with 13 bases spanning the gap. The germline V gene has CDR1 MNHEY and CDR2 SMNVEV (reference sequence). CDR3 length equals 15 residues. Sequencing used immunoSEQ multiplex PCR; TCRdb keeps in-frame clones, though not all of them. The sample includes about 170,000 clones, approximately 93% of them seen just once. The source material was peripheral blood, sampled on day 0 of AZD1222 vaccination. The receptor's source is an adult in good health. The V call is TRBV27, the J call TRBJ1-4, with D uncertain. The chain's CDR3 is CASRASRATNEKLFF. The CDR3 DNA follows: TGTGCCAGCAGAGCCTCTAGGGCCACTAATGAAAAACTGTTTTTT.